This TCR beta chain was sequenced during a study of T cells in Graves' hyperthyroidism and ophthalmopathy. Uncontrolled infection, other autoimmune disease, pregnancy or lactation disqualified patients from enrolment. Study-level results: Within blood appeared most thyroid clonotypes that had expanded above 0.001. Separation of ophthalmopathy from stable hyperthyroidism was achieved by a 13 V-J model.

V shed 4 bases and J shed 11 bases, with 15 bases lying between them. The CDR3 is 14 amino acids. RNA transcripts provided the source from which TCR beta CDR3 regions were amplified. The HTBI primer set drove a first-round RT-PCR of the TCR CDR3. TCRdb re-analysed the multiplex PCR reads in MiXCR, keeping a single row per CDR3 protein. The data hold 500,000 to 600,000 distinct CDR3 sequences, with over 15% observed a single time. This clonotype has a handful of counts. Its antigen remains unknown. This chain uses TRBV12-3 or TRBV12-4 with TRBJ1-6; D remains unclear. This receptor was taken from a woman between 18 and 29 years old with Graves' hyperthyroidism. Source material: blood. In nucleotides, the CDR3 is TGTGCCAGCAGTTCTCGTTCGGTAGGGCCACCCCTCCACTTT. Its protein product is CASSSRSVGPPLHF.